One T cell receptor beta chain is described in this entry. The specificity of this receptor is unknown. No qualities accompany the bases; no much larger clone lies one base away. For the CD8 naive samples, CD45RO-negative cells were positively selected for CCR7, yielding a CD45RA+CCR7+ population from which TemRA cells were excluded. Healthy HIV-negative adults with no recently reported acute infections or vaccinations were included as donors. Every donor was a Caucasian adult residing in Nashville, Tennessee, USA. Blood was collected by leukapheresis, and PBMCs were isolated by Ficoll-Histopaque density gradient centrifugation and then cryopreserved in liquid nitrogen vapor phase. Analytical flow cytometry was used to check the purity and quantity of each magnetically sorted T cell population. Genomic DNA was isolated from each sorted fraction and quantified by UV absorbance on a Nanodrop 2000c.

Using the deep immunoSEQ assay, multiplex PCR amplified TCR CDR3 regions from genomic DNA. Extracted genomic DNA from each cell subset was spread evenly across all wells of several immunoSEQ 96-well plates, with each plate serving as a replicate. Each replicate PCR for sorted subsets received around 200 ng genomic DNA, equal to tens of thousands of T cell genomes. Purified libraries were quantified with a Qubit 3.0 fluorometer, sized on a Bioanalyzer 2100, and re-quantified with the KAPA Library Quantification kit. A separate single-read 150-cycle Illumina NextSeq 550 flow cell was used to sequence each immunoSEQ 96-well plate. In the original analysis: Because the immunoSEQ output included only junctional sequences and no quality scores, the filtering could not be the same as the filtering used for full-length reads. To assign V/J genes and CDR3, sequences were annotated against IMGT germline references using PyIR, a Python wrapper for IgBLAST v1.9. Reads were removed for weak V/J assignments (E-value above 1e-6), missing CDR3, stop codons, out-of-frame junctions, or ambiguous translated residues. A V3J clonotype was defined by an identical inferred V gene, J gene, and CDR3 amino acid sequence. Percentage overlap between repertoires was computed as shared unique clonotypes divided by the size of the smaller repertoire. Repertoire richness was assessed with RTK rarefaction, the Chao1 estimator, and Recon v2.1 estimates of unobserved clonotypes. Generation probabilities for all TCRbeta clonotypes obtained by the gDNA method from several donors were computed using OLGA. TCRdb holds this immuneACCESS table with in-frame rearrangements only. Some clones are missing; in checked studies, unresolved V genes explain under half, and the rest has no known cause. The DNA was the basis for D and trimming; V, J and clone size are from that table. This sample lists a few million clones; about 93% were detected once. Roughly 1.7% of the sample is in the top ten clones.

Trimming takes 7 bases off V and 6 bases off J; junction bases not matched to a gene: 9. The CDR3, cysteine through phenylalanine, is 14 amino acids long. CDR3 DNA only is kept here, 42 bases in frame from base 1. CDR1 and CDR2 were assigned from the germline V gene (reference sequence) as LNHDA and SQIVND. These data originate in a study of shared clonotypes between healthy human individuals (dated by TCRdb to about 2020). In the study overall: Three men and a couple of women, aged 18 to 49 years, made up the cohort. Each donor's leukapheresis produced roughly between roughly 0.85 and 10 billion PBMCs. For each donor, CD4 naive and CD4 memory were each run on three plates, CD8 naive on two plates, and CD8 memory on one plate. To estimate repertoire size and how much clonotypes are shared between individuals, the study performed deep sequencing of blood TCR repertoires from a few healthy adults. Libraries were prepared and TCR repertoires were sequenced by different laboratories using diverse techniques, in order to increase sequencing depth and limit assay-specific biases.

What the research found in general, with its limitations: Incomplete sequencing was indicated by rarefaction of sorted-subset datasets, despite the large sequencing depth. Larger estimated clonotype richness was generally found for naive subsets than for memory subsets. Pairwise subsampling led to the expectation that sequencing depth would affect the degree of clonotype sharing among donors. Because the study included a small number of donors, the genetic and exposure-history diversity represented was limited. Sampling was restricted to blood, and TCR repertoires in tissues likely differ from the TCR repertoires found in blood. About 5% of naive CD4, roughly 3.6% of naive CD8, around 2.3% of memory CD4, and more than 0.35% of memory CD8 clonotypes were shared across several donors. Compared with non-shared clonotypes, clonotypes shared by all four sorted-subset donors had higher generation probabilities.

The receptor chain draws on TRBV19 and TRBJ2-7, with TRBD1 matching 10 junction bases. This TCR derives from a man between 18 and 35 years old in good health. Some clones in this sample may be carry-over from other donors' samples. Sequences were obtained from naive CD8+ T cells from PBMCs. The cell subset or site tag for this specimen amounts to: CD45RA+CCR7+. For the CDR3, the sequence is CASNHRTGGTEQYF. DNA sequence: TGTGCCAGTAACCACAGGACAGGGGGTACCGAGCAGTACTTC.